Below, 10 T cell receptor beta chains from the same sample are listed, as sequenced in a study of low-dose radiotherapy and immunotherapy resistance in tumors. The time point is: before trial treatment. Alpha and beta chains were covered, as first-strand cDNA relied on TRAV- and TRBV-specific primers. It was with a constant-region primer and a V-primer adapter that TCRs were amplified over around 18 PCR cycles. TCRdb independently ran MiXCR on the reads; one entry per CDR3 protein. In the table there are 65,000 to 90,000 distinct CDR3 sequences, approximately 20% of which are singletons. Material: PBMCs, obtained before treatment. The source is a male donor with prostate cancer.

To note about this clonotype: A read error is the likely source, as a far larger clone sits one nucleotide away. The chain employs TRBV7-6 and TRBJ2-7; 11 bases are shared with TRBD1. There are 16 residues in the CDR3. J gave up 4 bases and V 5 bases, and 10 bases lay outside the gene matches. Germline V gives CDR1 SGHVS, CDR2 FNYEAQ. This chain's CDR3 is CASSPWTGGGIYEQYF. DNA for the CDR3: TGTGCCAGCAGCCCCTGGACAGGGGGCGGTATATACGAGCAGTACTTC.

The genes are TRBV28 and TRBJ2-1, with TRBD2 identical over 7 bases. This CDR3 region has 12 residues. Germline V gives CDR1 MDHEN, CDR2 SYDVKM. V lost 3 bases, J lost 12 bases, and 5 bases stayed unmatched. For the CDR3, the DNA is TGTGCCAGCAGTTTGCTAGCGGAGCGGCAGTTCTTC. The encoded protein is CASSLLAERQFF.

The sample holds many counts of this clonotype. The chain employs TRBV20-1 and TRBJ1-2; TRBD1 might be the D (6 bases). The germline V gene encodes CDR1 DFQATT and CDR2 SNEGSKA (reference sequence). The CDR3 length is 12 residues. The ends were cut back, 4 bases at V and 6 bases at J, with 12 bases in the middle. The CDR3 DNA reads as TGCAGTGCTAACACAGGGCGGAATGGCTACACCTTC. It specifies CSANTGRNGYTF.

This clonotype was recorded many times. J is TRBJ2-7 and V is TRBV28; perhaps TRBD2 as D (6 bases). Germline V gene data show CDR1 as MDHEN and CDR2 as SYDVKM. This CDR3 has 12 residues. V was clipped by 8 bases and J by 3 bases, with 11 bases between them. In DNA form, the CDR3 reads TGTGCCAGCTGGGGCGGGAACTACGAGCAGTACTTC. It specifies CASWGGNYEQYF.

CDR3 amino acids: CASSQSRWATDTQYF. The CDR3 DNA sequence: TGTGCCAGCAGCCAATCGCGATGGGCCACAGATACGCAGTATTTT. The gene calls are TRBV6-5 and TRBJ2-3, with unresolved D. The CDR3 is made up of 15 amino acids. Trimming stripped 6 bases from V and 2 bases from J, with 15 bases between. CDR1 is MNHEY, CDR2 SVGAGI, per germline.

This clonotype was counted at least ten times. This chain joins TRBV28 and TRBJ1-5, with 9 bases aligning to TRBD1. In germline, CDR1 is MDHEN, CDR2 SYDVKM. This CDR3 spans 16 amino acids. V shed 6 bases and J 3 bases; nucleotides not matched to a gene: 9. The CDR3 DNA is TGTGCCAGCAGGGCCGGGACAGGGTTCTACAATCAGCCCCAGCATTTT. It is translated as CASRAGTGFYNQPQHF.

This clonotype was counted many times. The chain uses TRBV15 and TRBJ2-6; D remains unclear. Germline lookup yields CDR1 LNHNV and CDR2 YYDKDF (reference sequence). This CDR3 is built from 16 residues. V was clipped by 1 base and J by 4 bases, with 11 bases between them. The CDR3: CATSRGLSPGANVLTF. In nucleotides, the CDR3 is TGTGCCACCAGCAGAGGACTCAGTCCCGGGGCCAACGTCCTGACTTTC.

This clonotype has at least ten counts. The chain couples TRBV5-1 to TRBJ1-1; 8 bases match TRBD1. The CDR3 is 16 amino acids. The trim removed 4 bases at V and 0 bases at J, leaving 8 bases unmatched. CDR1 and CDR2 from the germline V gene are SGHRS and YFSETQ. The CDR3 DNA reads TGCGCCAGCAGCCGGGACCGGACAGGGATGAACACTGAAGCTTTCTTT. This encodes CASSRDRTGMNTEAFF.

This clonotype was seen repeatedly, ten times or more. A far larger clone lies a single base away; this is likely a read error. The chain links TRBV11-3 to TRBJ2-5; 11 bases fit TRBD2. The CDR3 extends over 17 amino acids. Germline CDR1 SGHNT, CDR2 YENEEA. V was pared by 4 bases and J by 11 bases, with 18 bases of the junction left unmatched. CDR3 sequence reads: CASSYRDGSGLAERQYF. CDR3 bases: TGTGCCAGCAGCTACAGAGACGGCTCGGGACTAGCGGAGCGGCAGTACTTC.

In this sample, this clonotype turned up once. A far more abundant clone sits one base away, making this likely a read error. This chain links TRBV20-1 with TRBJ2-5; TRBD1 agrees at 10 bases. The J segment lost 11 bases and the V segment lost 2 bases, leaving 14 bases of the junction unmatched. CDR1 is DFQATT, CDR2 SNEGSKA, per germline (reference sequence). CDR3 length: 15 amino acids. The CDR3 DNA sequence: TGCAGTGCTAGAAAGCCCGGGACAGGGGTTAATGAGCAGTACTTC. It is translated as CSARKPGTGVNEQYF.